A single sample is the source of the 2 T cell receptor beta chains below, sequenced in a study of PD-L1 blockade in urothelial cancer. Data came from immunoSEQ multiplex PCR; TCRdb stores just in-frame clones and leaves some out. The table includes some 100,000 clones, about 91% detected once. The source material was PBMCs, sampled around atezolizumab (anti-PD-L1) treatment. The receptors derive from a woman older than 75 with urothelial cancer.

The CDR3 DNA is TGTGCCAGCAGCCGACTCACAGATACGCAGTATTTT. Protein: CASSRLTDTQYF. The chain employs TRBV9 and TRBJ2-3, with no clear D. Per the germline V gene, CDR1 is SGDLS and CDR2 is YYNGEE. This CDR3 spans 12 amino acids. V lost 4 bases to trimming and J lost 2 bases, with 5 bases between them.

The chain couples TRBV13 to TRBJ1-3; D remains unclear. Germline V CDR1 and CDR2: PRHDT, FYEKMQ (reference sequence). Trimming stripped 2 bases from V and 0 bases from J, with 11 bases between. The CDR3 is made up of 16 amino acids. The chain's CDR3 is CASSLLDSGSGNTIYF. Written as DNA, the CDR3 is TGTGCCAGCAGCTTATTAGACTCGGGCTCTGGAAACACCATATATTTT. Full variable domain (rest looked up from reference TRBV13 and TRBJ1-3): AAGVIQSPRHLIKEKRETATLKCYPIPRHDTVYWYQQGPGQDPQFLISFYEKMQSDKGSIPDRFSAQQFSDYHSELNMSSLELGDSALYFCASSLLDSGSGNTIYFGEGSWLTVV.